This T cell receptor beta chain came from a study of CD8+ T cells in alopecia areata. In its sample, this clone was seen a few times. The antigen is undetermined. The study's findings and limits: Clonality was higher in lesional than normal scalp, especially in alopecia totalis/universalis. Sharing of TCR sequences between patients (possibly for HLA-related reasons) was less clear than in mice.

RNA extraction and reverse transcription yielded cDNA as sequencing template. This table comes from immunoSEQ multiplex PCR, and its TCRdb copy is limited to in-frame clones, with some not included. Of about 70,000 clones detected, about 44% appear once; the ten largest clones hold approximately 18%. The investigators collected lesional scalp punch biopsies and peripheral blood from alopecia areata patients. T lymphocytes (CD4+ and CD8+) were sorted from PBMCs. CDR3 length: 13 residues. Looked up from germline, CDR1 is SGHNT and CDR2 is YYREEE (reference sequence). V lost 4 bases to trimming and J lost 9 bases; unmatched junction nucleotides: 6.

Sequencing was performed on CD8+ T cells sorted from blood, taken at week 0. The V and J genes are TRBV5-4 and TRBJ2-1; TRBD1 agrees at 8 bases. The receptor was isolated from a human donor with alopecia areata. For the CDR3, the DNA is TGTGCCAGCAGCCCCGCAGGGGGCAGTGAGCAGTTCTTC. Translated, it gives CASSPAGGSEQFF.